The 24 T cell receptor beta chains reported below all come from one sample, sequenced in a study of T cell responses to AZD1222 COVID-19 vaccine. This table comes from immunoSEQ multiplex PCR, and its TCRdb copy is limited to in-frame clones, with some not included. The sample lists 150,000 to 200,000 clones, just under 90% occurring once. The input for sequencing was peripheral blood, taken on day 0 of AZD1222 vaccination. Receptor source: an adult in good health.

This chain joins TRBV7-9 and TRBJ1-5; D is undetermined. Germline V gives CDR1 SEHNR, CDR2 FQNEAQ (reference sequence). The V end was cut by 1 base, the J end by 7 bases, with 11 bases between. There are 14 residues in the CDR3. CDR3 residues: CASSLGTRGQPQHF. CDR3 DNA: TGTGCCAGCAGCTTAGGGACCAGAGGCCAGCCCCAGCATTTT.

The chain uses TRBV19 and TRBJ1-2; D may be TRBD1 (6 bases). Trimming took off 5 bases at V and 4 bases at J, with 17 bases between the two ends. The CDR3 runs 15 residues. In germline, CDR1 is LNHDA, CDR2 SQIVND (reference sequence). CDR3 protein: CASSVPGAYGYGYTF. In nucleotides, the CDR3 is TGTGCCAGTAGTGTCCCAGGGGCCTACGGCTATGGCTACACCTTC.

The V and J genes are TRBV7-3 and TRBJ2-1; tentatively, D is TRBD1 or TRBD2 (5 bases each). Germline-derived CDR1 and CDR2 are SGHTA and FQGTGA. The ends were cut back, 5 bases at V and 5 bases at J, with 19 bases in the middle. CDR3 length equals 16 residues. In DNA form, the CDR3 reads TGTGCCAGCAGCCTTTCTGACATAGGGACCGACAATGAGCAGTTCTTC. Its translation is CASSLSDIGTDNEQFF.

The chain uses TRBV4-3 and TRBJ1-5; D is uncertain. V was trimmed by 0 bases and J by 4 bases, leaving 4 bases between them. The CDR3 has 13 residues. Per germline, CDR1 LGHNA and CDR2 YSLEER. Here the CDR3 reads CASSQDLNQPQHF. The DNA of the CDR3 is TGCGCCAGCAGCCAAGATCTAAATCAGCCCCAGCATTTT.

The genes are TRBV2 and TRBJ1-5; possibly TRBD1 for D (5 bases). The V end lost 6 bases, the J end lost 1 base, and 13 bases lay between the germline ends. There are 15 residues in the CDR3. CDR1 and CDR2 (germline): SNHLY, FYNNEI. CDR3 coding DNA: TGTGCCAGCAGAGGAATTAGACAGAGCAATCAGCCCCAGCATTTT. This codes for CASRGIRQSNQPQHF.

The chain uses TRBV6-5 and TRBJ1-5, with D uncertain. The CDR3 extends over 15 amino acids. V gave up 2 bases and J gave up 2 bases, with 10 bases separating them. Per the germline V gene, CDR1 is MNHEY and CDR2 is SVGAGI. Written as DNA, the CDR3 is TGTGCCAGCAGTTACGGCAGCGGGGGCAATCAGCCCCAGCATTTT. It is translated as CASSYGSGGNQPQHF.

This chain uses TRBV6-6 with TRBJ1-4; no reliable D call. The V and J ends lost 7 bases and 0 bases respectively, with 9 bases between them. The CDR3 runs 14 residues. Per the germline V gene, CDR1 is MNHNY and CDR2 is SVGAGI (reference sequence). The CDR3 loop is CASTSTATNEKLFF. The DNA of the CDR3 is TGTGCCAGCACCTCCACCGCAACTAATGAAAAACTGTTTTTT.

The CDR3 DNA follows: TGCGCCAGCAGTGCCGGGGAGACCCAGTACTTC. Its translation: CASSAGETQYF. The chain links TRBV10-1 to TRBJ2-5; D is uncertain. This CDR3 region has 11 residues. Germline loops: CDR1 WNHNN, CDR2 SYGVQD (reference sequence). The V gene lost 4 bases and the J gene lost 5 bases, with 5 bases spanning the gap.

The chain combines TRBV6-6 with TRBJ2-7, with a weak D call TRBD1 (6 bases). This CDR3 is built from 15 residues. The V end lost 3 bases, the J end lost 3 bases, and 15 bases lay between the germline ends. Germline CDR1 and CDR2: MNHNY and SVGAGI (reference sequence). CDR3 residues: CASSYEATGNYEQYF. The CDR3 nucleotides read TGTGCCAGCAGTTATGAGGCGACAGGAAACTACGAGCAGTACTTC.

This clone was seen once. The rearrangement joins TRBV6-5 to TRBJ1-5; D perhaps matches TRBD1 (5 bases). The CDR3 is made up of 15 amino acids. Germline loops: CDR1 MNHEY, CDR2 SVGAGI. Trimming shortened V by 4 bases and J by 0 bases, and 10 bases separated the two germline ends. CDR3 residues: CASSSGIYSNQPQHF. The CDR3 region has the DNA TGTGCCAGCAGTTCAGGGATTTATAGCAATCAGCCCCAGCATTTT.

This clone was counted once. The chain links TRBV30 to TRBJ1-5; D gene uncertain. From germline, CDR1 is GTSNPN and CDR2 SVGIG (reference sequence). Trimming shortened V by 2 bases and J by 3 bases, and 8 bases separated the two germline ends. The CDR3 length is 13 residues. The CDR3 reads CAWSKGPNQPQHF. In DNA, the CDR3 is TGTGCCTGGAGTAAAGGGCCCAATCAGCCCCAGCATTTT.

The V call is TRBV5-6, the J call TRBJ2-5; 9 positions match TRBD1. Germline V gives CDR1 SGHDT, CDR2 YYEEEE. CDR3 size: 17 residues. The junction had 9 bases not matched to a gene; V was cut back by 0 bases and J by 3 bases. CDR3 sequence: CASSLEWGGDREETQYF. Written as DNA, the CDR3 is TGTGCCAGCAGCTTGGAGTGGGGTGGGGACAGGGAAGAGACCCAGTACTTC. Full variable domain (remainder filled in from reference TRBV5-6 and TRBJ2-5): DAGVTQSPTHLIKTRGQQVTLRCSPKSGHDTVSWYQQALGQGPQFIFQYYEEEERQRGNFPDRFSGHQFPNYSSELNVNALLLGDSALYLCASSLEWGGDREETQYFGPGTRLLVL.

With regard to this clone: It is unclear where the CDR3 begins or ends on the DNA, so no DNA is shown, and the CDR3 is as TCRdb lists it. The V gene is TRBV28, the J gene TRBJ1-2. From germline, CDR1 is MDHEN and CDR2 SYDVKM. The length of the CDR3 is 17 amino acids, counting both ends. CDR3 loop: CASSSSGGQFLGYGYTF.

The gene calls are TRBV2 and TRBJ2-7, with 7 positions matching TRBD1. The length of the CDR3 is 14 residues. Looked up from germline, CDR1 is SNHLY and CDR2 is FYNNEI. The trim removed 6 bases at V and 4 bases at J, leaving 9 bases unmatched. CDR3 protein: CASSAGTAIYEQYF. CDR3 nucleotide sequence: TGTGCCAGCAGCGCCGGGACAGCTATTTACGAGCAGTACTTC. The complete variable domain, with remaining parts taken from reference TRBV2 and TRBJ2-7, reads EPEVTQTPSHQVTQMGQEVILRCVPISNHLYFYWYRQILGQKVEFLVSFYNNEISEKSEIFDDQFSVERPDGSNFTLKIRSTKLEDSAMYFCASSAGTAIYEQYFGPGTRLTVT.

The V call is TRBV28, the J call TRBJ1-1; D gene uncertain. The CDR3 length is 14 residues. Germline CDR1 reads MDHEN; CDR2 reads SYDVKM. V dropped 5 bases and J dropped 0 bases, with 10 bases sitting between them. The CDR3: CASSVGGMNTEAFF. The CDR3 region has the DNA TGTGCCAGCAGTGTGGGAGGGATGAACACTGAAGCTTTCTTT.

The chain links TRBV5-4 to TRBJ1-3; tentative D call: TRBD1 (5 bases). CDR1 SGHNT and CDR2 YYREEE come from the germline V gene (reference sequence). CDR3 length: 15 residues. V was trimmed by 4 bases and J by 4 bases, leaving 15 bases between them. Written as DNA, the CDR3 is TGTGCCAGCAGCCTAACCGGGACTCTCGGAAACACCATATATTTT. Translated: CASSLTGTLGNTIYF.

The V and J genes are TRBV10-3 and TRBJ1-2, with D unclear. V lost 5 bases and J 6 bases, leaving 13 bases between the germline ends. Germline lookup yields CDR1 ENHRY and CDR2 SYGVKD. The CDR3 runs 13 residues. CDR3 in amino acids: CAISSQVLHGYTF. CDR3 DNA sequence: TGTGCCATCAGTAGTCAGGTTTTGCATGGCTACACCTTC.

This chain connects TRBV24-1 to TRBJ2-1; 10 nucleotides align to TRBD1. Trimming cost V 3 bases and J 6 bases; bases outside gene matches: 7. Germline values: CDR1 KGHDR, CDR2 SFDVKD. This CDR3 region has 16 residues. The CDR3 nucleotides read TGTGCCACCAGTGATCTAGGGACAGGGGCGGTCAATGAGCAGTTCTTC. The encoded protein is CATSDLGTGAVNEQFF.

The chain's CDR3 is CASSRPKDRYNQPQHF. For the CDR3, the DNA is TGTGCCAGCAGCCGGCCCAAGGACAGGTACAATCAGCCCCAGCATTTT. V is TRBV28 and J is TRBJ1-5, with 7 nucleotides matching TRBD1. V lost 6 bases to trimming and J lost 3 bases; unmatched junction nucleotides: 11. Germline V gene data show CDR1 as MDHEN and CDR2 as SYDVKM. The CDR3 totals 16 residues.

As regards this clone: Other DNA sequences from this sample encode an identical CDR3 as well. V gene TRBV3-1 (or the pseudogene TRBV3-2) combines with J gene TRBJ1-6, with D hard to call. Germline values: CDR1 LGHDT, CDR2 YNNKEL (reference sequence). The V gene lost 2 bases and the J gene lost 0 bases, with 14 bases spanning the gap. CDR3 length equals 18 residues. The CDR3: CASSQTLAGSSYNSPLHF. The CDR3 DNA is TGTGCCAGCAGCCAAACTCTGGCGGGGAGCTCCTATAATTCACCCCTCCACTTT.

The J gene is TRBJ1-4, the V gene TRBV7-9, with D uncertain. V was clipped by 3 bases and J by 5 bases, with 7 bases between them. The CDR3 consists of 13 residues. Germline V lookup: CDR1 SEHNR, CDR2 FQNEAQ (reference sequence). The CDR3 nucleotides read TGTGCCAGCAGCTTGACGGCGAATGAAAAACTGTTTTTT. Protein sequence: CASSLTANEKLFF.

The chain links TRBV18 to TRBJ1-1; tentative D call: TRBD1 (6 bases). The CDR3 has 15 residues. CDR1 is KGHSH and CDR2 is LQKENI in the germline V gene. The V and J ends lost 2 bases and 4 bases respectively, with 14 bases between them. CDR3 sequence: CASSPSLGASTEAFF. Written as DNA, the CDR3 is TGTGCCAGCTCACCATCGTTGGGGGCAAGCACTGAAGCTTTCTTT.

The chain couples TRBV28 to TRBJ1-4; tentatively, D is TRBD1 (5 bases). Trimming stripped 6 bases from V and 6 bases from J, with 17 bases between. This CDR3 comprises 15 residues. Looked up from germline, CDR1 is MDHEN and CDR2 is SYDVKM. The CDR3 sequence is CASSLGGKKHEKLFF. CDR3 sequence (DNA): TGTGCCAGCAGCCTCGGGGGGAAAAAACATGAAAAACTGTTTTTT.

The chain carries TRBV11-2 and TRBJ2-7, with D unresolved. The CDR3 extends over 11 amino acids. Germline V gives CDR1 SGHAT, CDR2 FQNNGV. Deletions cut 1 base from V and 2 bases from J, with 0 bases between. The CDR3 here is CASSLAYEQYF. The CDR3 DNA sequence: TGTGCCAGCAGCTTAGCCTACGAGCAGTACTTC.